This TCR beta chain was sequenced in a study of blood T cells in healthy people across ages. Then a second PCR, running roughly 7 to 11 cycles, was carried out with a sample-barcoded 5' primer and a J-beta primer mix. A single record per CDR3 protein comes from TCRdb applying MiXCR to the 5' RACE reads. In the table there are more than 800,000 distinct CDR3 sequences, 40% to 55% of which are singletons. Per germline, CDR1 DFQATT and CDR2 SNEGSKA (reference sequence). The CDR3 has 15 residues. This rearrangement joins TRBV20-1 to TRBJ2-7; TRBD2 is a possible D gene (6 bases). The end of the DNA aligns better with TRBJ2-5, so the J call may be wrong. Sequenced input: blood. This receptor was identified in a woman aged 55-70 years in good health. In nucleotides, the CDR3 is TGCAGTGCTCGCCATACGGGCGGGGAAAAGGAGACCCAGTACTTC. This sequence encodes CSARHTGGEKETQYF.